These 5 T cell receptor beta chains came from one sample sequenced in a study of cytomegalovirus exposure and HLA in healthy donors. Primers included in the PCR were 60 Vbeta and 13 Jbeta primers. The protocol was immunoSEQ multiplex PCR, while the TCRdb copy is restricted to in-frame clones and leaves out a portion. This table has roughly 160,000 clones, 60% to 85% appearing once. Material: PBMCs. The receptors derive from a man aged 25 to 45 in good health and CMV-seropositive.

The V gene is TRBV5-6, the J gene TRBJ2-3; D is perhaps TRBD1 (6 bases). The CDR3 runs 15 residues. Trimming shortened V by 4 bases and J by 3 bases, and 15 bases separated the two germline ends. CDR1 and CDR2 from the germline V gene are SGHDT and YYEEEE. Here the CDR3 reads CASSQGHRRTDTQYF. The CDR3 DNA is TGTGCCAGCAGCCAGGGACACCGAAGGACAGATACGCAGTATTTT.

The gene calls are TRBV28 and TRBJ1-2, with D perhaps TRBD1 (6 bases). Germline loops: CDR1 MDHEN, CDR2 SYDVKM. The CDR3 is 13 amino acids. Trimming shortened V by 2 bases and J by 8 bases, and 12 bases separated the two germline ends. The CDR3 sequence: CASSLAQGLGYTF. In nucleotides, the CDR3 is TGTGCCAGCAGTTTAGCACAGGGCTTAGGCTACACCTTC.

This chain uses TRBV6-5 with TRBJ2-3, with 8 bases fitting TRBD1. From germline, CDR1 is MNHEY and CDR2 SVGAGI. CDR3 size: 15 residues. Trimming removed 4 bases from V and 4 bases from J; junction bases left unmatched: 7. CDR3 region: CASSLGQGLPDTQYF. The DNA for the CDR3 is TGTGCCAGCAGTTTAGGACAGGGCCTGCCAGATACGCAGTATTTT.

The chain joins TRBV28 to TRBJ1-1, with D perhaps TRBD1 (6 bases). Trimming removed 10 bases from V and 3 bases from J, with 21 bases in between. Germline CDR1 and CDR2: MDHEN and SYDVKM. This CDR3 comprises 15 residues. In nucleotides, the CDR3 is TGTGCCATCTCCGGGACATCTTTAAAGGACACTGAAGCTTTCTTT. It codes for CAISGTSLKDTEAFF.

The chain couples TRBV19 to TRBJ1-5; tentative D call: TRBD1 (6 bases). The CDR3 length is 16 residues. V was shortened by 3 bases and J by 1 base, with 13 bases between the two germline ends. From germline, CDR1 is LNHDA and CDR2 SQIVND (reference sequence). For the CDR3, the DNA is TGTGCCAGTAGTATGCCCAGGGGAAGGAGCAATCAGCCCCAGCATTTT. Translated, it gives CASSMPRGRSNQPQHF.